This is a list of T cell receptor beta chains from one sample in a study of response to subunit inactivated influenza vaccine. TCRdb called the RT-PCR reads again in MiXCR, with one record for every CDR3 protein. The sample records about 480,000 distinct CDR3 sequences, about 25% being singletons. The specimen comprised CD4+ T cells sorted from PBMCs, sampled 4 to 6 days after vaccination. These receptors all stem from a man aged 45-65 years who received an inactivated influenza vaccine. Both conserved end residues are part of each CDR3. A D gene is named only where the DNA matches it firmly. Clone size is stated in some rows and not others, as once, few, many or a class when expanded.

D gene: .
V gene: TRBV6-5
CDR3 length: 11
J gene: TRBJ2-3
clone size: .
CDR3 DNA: TGTGCCAGCAGACAGACCTATACGCAGTATTTT
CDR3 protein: CASRQTYTQYF

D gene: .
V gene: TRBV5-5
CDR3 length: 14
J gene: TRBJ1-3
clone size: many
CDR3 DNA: TGTGCCAGCAGCTTGGGGACACTGGAAAACACCATATATTTT
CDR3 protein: CASSLGTLENTIYF

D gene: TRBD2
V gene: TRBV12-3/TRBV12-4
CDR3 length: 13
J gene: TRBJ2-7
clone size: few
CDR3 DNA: TGTGCCAGCAGCCCCGGGACTAGCTCCGAGCAGTACTTC
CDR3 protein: CASSPGTSSEQYF

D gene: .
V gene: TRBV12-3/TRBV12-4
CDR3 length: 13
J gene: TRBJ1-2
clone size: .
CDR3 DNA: TGTGCCAGCAGTTTCAGGCAGGGGTTTGGCTACACCTTC
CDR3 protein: CASSFRQGFGYTF

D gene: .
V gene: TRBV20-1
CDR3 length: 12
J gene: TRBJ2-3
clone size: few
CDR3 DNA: TGCAGTGCCGTTCGGGGCGTGGATACGCAGTATTTT
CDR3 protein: CSAVRGVDTQYF

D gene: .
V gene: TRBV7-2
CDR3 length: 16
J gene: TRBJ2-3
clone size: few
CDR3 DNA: TGTGCCAGCAGGCCCGGGGTAGGACTCAGCACAGATACGCAGTATTTT
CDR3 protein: CASRPGVGLSTDTQYF

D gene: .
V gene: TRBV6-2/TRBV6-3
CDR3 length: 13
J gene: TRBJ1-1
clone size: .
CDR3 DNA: TGTGCCAGCAGTTTTGGGGGTAGCACTGAAGCTTTCTTT
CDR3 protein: CASSFGGSTEAFF

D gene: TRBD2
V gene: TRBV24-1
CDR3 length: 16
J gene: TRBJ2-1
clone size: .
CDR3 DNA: TGTGCCACCAGTGATTTTGAAGCGGGAGGGTTCAATGAGCAGTTCTTC
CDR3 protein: CATSDFEAGGFNEQFF

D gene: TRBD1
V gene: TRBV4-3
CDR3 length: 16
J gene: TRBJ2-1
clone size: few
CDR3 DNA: TGCGCCAGCAGCCAAGGGGGGACAGGCTATTACAATGAGCAGTTCTTC
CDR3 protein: CASSQGGTGYYNEQFF

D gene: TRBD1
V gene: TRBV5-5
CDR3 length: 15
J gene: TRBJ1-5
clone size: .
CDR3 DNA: TGTGCCAGCAGCACCACAGGGGGCCGGAATCAGCCCCAGCATTTT
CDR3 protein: CASSTTGGRNQPQHF

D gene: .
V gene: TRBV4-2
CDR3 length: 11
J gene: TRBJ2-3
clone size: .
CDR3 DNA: TGTGCCAGCAGCCAAGCCCAGACGCAGTATTTT
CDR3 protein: CASSQAQTQYF

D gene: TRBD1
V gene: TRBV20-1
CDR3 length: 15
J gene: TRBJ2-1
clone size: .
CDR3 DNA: TGCAGTGCTGGCAGAGGGACAGGCTCCTACAATGAGCAGTTCTTC
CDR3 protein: CSAGRGTGSYNEQFF

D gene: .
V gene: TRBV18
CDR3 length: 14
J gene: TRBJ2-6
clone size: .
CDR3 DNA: TGTGCCAGCTCAGGGTCGGCGGGGGCCAACGTCCTGACTTTC
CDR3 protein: CASSGSAGANVLTF

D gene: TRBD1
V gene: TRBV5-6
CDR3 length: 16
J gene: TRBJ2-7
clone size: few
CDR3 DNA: TGTGCCAGCAGCCAACTGGGACAGGCTAGCTCCTACGAGCAGTACTTC
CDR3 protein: CASSQLGQASSYEQYF

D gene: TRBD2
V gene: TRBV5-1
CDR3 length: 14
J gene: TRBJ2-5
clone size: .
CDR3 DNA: TGCGCCAGCAGCGAGACTAGCGTGACGGGGGGCCAGTACTTC
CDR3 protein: CASSETSVTGGQYF

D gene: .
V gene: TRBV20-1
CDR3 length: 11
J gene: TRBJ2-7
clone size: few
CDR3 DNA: TGCAGTGCTAGAGGGGGTCTCGAGCAGTACTTC
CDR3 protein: CSARGGLEQYF

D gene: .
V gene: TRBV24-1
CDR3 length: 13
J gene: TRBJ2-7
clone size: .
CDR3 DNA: TGTGCCACCAGTGATAATACAGGTTACGAGCAGTACTTC
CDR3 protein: CATSDNTGYEQYF

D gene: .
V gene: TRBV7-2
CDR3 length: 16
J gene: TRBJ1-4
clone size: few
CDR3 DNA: TGTGCCAGCAGCTTATCGGGAGGGGGTATTTTTGAAAAACTGTTTTTT
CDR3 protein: CASSLSGGGIFEKLFF

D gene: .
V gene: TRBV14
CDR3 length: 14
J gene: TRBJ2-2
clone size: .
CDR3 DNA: TGTGCCAGCAGTCCTCAAGCGACCGGCGGGGAACTGTTTTTT
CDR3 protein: CASSPQATGGELFF

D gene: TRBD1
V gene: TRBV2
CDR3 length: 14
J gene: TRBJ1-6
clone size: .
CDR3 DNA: TGTGCCAGCAGTGTACAGGGGGCGAATTCACCCCTCCACTTT
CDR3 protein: CASSVQGANSPLHF

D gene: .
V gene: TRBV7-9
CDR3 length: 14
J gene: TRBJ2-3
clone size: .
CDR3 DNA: TGTGCCAGCAGCTACAATCTGGGAACAGATACGCAGTATTTT
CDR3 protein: CASSYNLGTDTQYF

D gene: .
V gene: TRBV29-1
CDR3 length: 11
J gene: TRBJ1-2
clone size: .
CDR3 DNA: TGCAGCGTTCAGGGGAACTATGGCTACACCTTC
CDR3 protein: CSVQGNYGYTF

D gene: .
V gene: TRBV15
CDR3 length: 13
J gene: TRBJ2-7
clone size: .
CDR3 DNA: TGTGCCACCAGCAGCGAGACCCCTTACGAGCAGTACTTC
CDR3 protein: CATSSETPYEQYF

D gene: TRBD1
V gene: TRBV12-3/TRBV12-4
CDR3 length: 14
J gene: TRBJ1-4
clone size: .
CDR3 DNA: TGTGCCAGCAGACGCACAGGGGGACGGGAAAAACTGTTTTTT
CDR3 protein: CASRRTGGREKLFF

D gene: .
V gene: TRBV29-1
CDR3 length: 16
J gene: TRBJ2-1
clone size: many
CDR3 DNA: TGCAGCGTTGAAGATTTTGAATTGGGGGCTGACAATGAGCAGTTCTTC
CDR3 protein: CSVEDFELGADNEQFF

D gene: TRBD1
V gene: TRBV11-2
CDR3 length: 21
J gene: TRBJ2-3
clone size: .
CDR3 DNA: TGTGCCAGCAGCCCCCACCGAGGACAGGGAGTGTTGCAAAGTCCCGCAGATACGCAGTATTTT
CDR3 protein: CASSPHRGQGVLQSPADTQYF

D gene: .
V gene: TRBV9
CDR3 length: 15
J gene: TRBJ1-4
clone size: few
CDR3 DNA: TGTGCCAGCAGCGTAGGACCCTCCCGGGGTGAAAAACTGTTTTTT
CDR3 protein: CASSVGPSRGEKLFF

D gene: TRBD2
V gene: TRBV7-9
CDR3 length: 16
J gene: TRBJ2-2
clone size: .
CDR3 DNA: TGTGCCAGCAGCAAATCACTAGCGGGGGATTCCGGGGAGCTGTTTTTT
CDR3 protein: CASSKSLAGDSGELFF

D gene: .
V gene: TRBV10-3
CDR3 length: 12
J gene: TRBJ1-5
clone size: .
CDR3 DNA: TGTGCCATCAGTGATAACGATCAGCCCCAGCATTTT
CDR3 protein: CAISDNDQPQHF

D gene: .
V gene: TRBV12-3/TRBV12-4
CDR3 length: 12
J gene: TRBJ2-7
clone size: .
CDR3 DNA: TGTGCCAGCGGTACAGTGCACTCAGAGCAGTACTTC
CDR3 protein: CASGTVHSEQYF

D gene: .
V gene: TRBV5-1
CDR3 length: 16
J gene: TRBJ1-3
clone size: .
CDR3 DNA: TGCGCCAGCAGCCAGGACGGCCCGAGCTCTGGAAACACCATATATTTT
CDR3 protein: CASSQDGPSSGNTIYF

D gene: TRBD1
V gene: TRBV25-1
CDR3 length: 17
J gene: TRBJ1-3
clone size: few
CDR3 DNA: TGTGCCAGCAGTGATACTACACGAGGGACAGGGGTAAACACCATATATTTT
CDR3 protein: CASSDTTRGTGVNTIYF

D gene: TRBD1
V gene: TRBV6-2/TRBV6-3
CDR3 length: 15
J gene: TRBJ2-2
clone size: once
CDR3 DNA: TGTGCCAGCATTGATACAGGGGTTCCCCCCGGGGAGCTGTTTTTT
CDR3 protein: CASIDTGVPPGELFF

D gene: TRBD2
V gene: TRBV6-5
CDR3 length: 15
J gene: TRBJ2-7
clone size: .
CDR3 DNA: TGTGCCAGCAGTTTAGCGGGAACACCATCCTACGAGCAGTACTTC
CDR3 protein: CASSLAGTPSYEQYF

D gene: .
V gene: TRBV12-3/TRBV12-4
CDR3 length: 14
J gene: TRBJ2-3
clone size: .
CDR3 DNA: TGTGCCAGCAGTTTAGGCCACGGCACAGATACGCAGTATTTT
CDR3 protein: CASSLGHGTDTQYF

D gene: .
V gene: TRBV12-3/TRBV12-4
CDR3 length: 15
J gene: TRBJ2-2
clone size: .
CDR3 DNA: TGTGCCAGCAGGCTAATAGTGCGGAACACCGGGGAGCTGTTTTTT
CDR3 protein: CASRLIVRNTGELFF

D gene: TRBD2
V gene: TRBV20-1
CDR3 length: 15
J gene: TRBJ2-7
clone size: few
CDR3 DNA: TGCAGTGCAAAAGGACTAGCGGGAGGGCCAAAGGAGCAGTACTTC
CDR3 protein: CSAKGLAGGPKEQYF

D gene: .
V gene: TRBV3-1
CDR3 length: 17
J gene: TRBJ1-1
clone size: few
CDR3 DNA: TGTGCCAGCAGCCAAGGCCCCATTGGGACATTGCACACTGAAGCTTTCTTT
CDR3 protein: CASSQGPIGTLHTEAFF

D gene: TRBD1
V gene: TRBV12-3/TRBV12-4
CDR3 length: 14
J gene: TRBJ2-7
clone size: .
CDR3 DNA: TGTGCCAGCAGGTTAGGGACAGGGAAGTACGAGCAGTACTTC
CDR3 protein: CASRLGTGKYEQYF

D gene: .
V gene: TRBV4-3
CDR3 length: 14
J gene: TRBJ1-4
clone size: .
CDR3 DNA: TGCGCCAGCAGCCAAGCTCTTGGCGTAAGGAAACTGTTTTTT
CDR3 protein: CASSQALGVRKLFF

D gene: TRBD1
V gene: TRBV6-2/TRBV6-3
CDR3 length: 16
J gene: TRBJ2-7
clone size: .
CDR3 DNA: TGTGCCAGCAGACCCGGACAGGGACGAGGCTCCTACGAGCAGTACTTC
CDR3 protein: CASRPGQGRGSYEQYF

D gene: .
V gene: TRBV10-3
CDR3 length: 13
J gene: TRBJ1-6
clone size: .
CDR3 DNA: TGTGCCATCAGTGAAGAGACAACCTCACCCCTCCACTTT
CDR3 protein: CAISEETTSPLHF

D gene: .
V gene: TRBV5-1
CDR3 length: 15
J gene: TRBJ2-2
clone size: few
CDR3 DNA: TGCGCCAGCAGCGGCGGGACACCCGATACCGGGGAGCTGTTTTTT
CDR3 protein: CASSGGTPDTGELFF

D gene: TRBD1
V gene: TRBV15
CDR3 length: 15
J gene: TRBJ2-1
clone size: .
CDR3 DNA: TGTGCCACCAGCCCGATATTTACAGGGGCGGAGGAGCAGTTCTTC
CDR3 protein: CATSPIFTGAEEQFF

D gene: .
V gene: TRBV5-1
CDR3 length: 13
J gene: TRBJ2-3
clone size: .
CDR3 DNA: TGCGCCAGCATCGCTCCTAGCGCAGATACGCAGTATTTT
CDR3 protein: CASIAPSADTQYF

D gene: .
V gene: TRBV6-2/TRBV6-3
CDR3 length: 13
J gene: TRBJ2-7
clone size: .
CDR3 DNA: TGTGCCAGCTCCGCACTGCCTCTTCGCGAGCAGTACTTC
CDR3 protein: CASSALPLREQYF

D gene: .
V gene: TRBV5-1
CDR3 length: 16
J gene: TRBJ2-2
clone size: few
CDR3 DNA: TGCGCCAGCAGCTTGATGTTCGGACAGCGGACCGGGGAGCTGTTTTTT
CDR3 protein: CASSLMFGQRTGELFF

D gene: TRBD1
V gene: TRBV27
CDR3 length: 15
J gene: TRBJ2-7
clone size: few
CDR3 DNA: TGTGCCAGCAGATTAGACAGGGGAGTAACCTACGAGCAGTACTTC
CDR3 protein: CASRLDRGVTYEQYF

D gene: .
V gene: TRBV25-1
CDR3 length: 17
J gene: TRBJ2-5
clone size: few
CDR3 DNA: TGTGCCAGCAGTGAATTTGGGGCCTCGCCGGTGTGGGAGACCCAGTACTTC
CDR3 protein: CASSEFGASPVWETQYF

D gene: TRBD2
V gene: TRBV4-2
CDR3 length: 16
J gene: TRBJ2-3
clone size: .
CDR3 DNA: TGTGCCAGCAGCCAAGGATTCGCGGGGGACACAGATACGCAGTATTTT
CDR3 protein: CASSQGFAGDTDTQYF

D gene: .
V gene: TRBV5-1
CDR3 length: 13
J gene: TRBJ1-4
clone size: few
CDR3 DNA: TGTGCCAGCAGTTTAGCAGGGCGCGAAAAACTGTTTTTT
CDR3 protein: CASSLAGREKLFF

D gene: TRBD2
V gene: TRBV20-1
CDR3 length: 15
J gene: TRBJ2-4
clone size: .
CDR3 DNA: TGCAGTGCTAGATCTAGCGGGAGTTCCAAAAACATTCAGTACTTC
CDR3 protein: CSARSSGSSKNIQYF